Shown below are 13 T cell receptor beta chains from a single sample sequenced in a study of T cell therapy after organ transplantation. Time point of the sample: 20-29 weeks after completion of therapy. The antigens of these receptors remain unknown. Profiled with immunoSEQ multiplex PCR; TCRdb holds only in-frame clones, not every one. The repertoire includes 1,500 to 2,000 clones, about nine tenths of them detected once, and 40% to 50% sits in the top ten. The sequences come from CD8+ T cells from blood, collected after autologous CMV-specific T cell therapy. The receptors here all came from a human patient who had received a solid organ transplant and had CMV disease. The graft donor may have contributed some T cells.

The rearrangement links TRBV5-6 to TRBJ2-6; D gene uncertain. Germline CDR1 reads SGHDT; CDR2 reads YYEEEE. This CDR3 is built from 14 residues. Trimming removed 5 bases from V and 2 bases from J, with 8 bases in between. Written as DNA, the CDR3 is TGTGCCAGCAGTATGGGGACTGGGGCCAACGTCCTGACTTTC. It specifies CASSMGTGANVLTF.

This clone has only one observation. The chain combines TRBV28 with TRBJ1-3; D gene ambiguous. Trimming removed 3 bases from V and 0 bases from J, with 6 bases in between. This CDR3 is 14 amino acids long. The V gene's germline CDR1 is MDHEN and CDR2 SYDVKM. The CDR3 DNA reads as TGTGCCAGCAGTTTTACGAGCTCTGGAAACACCATATATTTT. It encodes CASSFTSSGNTIYF.

The chain uses TRBV10-3 and TRBJ2-3; TRBD2 agrees at 12 bases. This CDR3 spans 15 amino acids. Germline assignment: CDR1 ENHRY and CDR2 SYGVKD. Losses at the gene ends were 6 bases for V and 5 bases for J; bases not matched to a gene: 6. CDR3 bases: TGTGCCATCAGGAGACTAGCGGGAGTGGAAGATACGCAGTATTTT. Translated, it gives CAIRRLAGVEDTQYF.

This chain joins TRBV4-2 and TRBJ2-1, with 8 bases matching TRBD2. Trimming cost V 3 bases and J 10 bases; bases outside gene matches: 5. CDR1 LGHNA and CDR2 YNFKEQ come from the germline V gene. The CDR3 covers 13 residues. The CDR3 region has the DNA TGTGCCAGCAGCCAGACCCCTAGCGGGGAGCAGTTCTTC. It yields the protein CASSQTPSGEQFF.

The CDR3 loop reads CASSQITGEAYEQYF. The CDR3 coding sequence is TGTGCCAGCAGCCAAATAACAGGGGAAGCCTACGAGCAGTACTTC. This chain uses TRBV4-2 with TRBJ2-7, with 7 bases lining up with TRBD1. Germline CDR1 LGHNA, CDR2 YNFKEQ. Trimming removed 2 bases from V and 2 bases from J; junction bases left unmatched: 6. The CDR3 is 15 amino acids.

The rearrangement links TRBV2 to TRBJ2-7; TRBD2 matches at 7 bases. V shed 6 bases, J shed 4 bases, and the junction held 3 bases outside the gene matches. Germline lookup yields CDR1 SNHLY and CDR2 FYNNEI. The CDR3 loop spans 12 amino acids. CDR3 in amino acids: CASSGGKYEQYF. CDR3 nucleotide sequence: TGTGCCAGCAGCGGGGGGAAGTACGAGCAGTACTTC.

Concerning this clone: This sample includes further DNA sequences coding for the same CDR3. The chain employs TRBV29-1 and TRBJ1-2; D is perhaps TRBD1 (6 bases). The ends were cut back, 1 base at V and 8 bases at J, with 17 bases in the middle. The CDR3 sequence is 14 residues long. Germline V gives CDR1 SQVTM, CDR2 ANQGSEA. Here the CDR3 reads CSVEGPTGFEGYTF. Written as DNA, the CDR3 is TGCAGCGTTGAAGGCCCAACAGGGTTTGAGGGCTACACCTTC.

The chain joins TRBV4-1 to TRBJ1-6; D might be TRBD1 (6 bases). The germline V gene has CDR1 MGHRA and CDR2 YSYEKL. The CDR3 covers 15 residues. With 6 bases removed from V and 5 bases from J, the gap between germline ends came to 14 bases. The CDR3 DNA is TGCGCCAGCAGGCTCCAGGGGAAGGATAATTCACCCCTCCACTTT. Translating gives CASRLQGKDNSPLHF.

The chain has TRBV4-3 and TRBJ2-2; tentatively, D is TRBD1 (6 bases). Germline assignment: CDR1 LGHNA and CDR2 YSLEER. The ends were cut back, 8 bases at V and 3 bases at J, with 13 bases in the middle. The CDR3 contains 14 residues. The CDR3 nucleotides read TGCGCCAGCCAGGGGAGTTGGGACACCGGGGAGCTGTTTTTT. It is translated as CASQGSWDTGELFF.

The rearrangement joins TRBV7-9 to TRBJ1-5; 9 nucleotides line up with TRBD1. V shed 4 bases, J shed 7 bases, and the junction held 2 bases outside the gene matches. This CDR3 is 13 amino acids long. Germline V CDR1 and CDR2: SEHNR, FQNEAQ (reference sequence). The CDR3: CASSYTGGQPQHF. CDR3 DNA: TGTGCCAGCAGCTACACAGGGGGCCAGCCCCAGCATTTT.

The count of this clone is one. The CDR3 DNA reads as TGTGCCAGCAGTGAAGACCAGCGGGAGGCCTACGAGCAGTACTTC. This translates into CASSEDQREAYEQYF. The chain links TRBV6-1 to TRBJ2-7, with TRBD2 identical over 9 bases. There are 15 residues in the CDR3. V dropped 1 base and J dropped 2; count of bases not matched to a gene: 3. Germline V gives CDR1 MNHNS, CDR2 SASEGT.

The chain uses TRBV28 and TRBJ1-1, with TRBD1 matching over 8 bases. The junction had 8 bases not matched to a gene; V was cut back by 11 bases and J by 0 bases. The CDR3 is made up of 14 amino acids. The germline V gene has CDR1 MDHEN and CDR2 SYDVKM. CDR3 in amino acids: CAAGDRRMNTEAFF. The CDR3 nucleotides are TGTGCCGCTGGGGACAGGAGGATGAACACTGAAGCTTTCTTT.

The rearrangement uses TRBV6-6 and TRBJ2-7; a weak D match, TRBD1 (6 bases). Trimming cost V 7 bases and J 0 bases, with 19 bases left between them. Germline-derived CDR1 and CDR2 are MNHNY and SVGAGI (reference sequence). This CDR3 is 16 amino acids long. The CDR3 is CASTSGERSSSYEQYF. In nucleotides, the CDR3 is TGTGCCAGCACCTCAGGGGAAAGGTCGAGCTCCTACGAGCAGTACTTC.